This entry lists 17 T cell receptor beta chains sequenced from one sample in a study of blood T cells in healthy people across ages. PCR was performed a second time for roughly 7 to 11 cycles using a sample-barcoded 5' primer and a J-beta primer mix. TCRdb independently ran MiXCR on the 5' RACE reads; one entry per CDR3 protein. This table holds about 800,000 distinct CDR3 sequences, 20% to 25% found once. The same sample was also studied in work on T cells of mothers and their children.

The sequencing input was blood. The receptors come from a boy younger than 18 in good health.

The chain links TRBV24-1 to TRBJ2-5; D unclear. The J call may be wrong; the DNA end is better matched by TRBJ2-1. Germline CDR1 reads KGHDR; CDR2 reads SFDVKD. This CDR3 has 11 amino acids. The CDR3, as DNA: TGTGCCACCAGTGATTTGGGAGTACAGTTCTTC. Translated, it gives CATSDLGVQFF.

This clonotype was detected ten times or more. The gene calls are TRBV6-1 and TRBJ2-7, with 8 bases fitting TRBD1. In germline, CDR1 is MNHNS, CDR2 SASEGT. Trimming removed 6 bases from V and 5 bases from J; junction bases left unmatched: 15. This CDR3 contains 16 residues. DNA for the CDR3: TGTGCCAGCAGCGTCGGGACAGGAACCCCCCTCCACGAGCAGTACTTC. Protein product: CASSVGTGTPLHEQYF.

The chain has TRBV20-1 and TRBJ2-5, with 7 bases fitting TRBD1. CDR1 and CDR2 from the germline V gene are DFQATT and SNEGSKA (reference sequence). The V and J ends lost 2 bases and 9 bases, in that order; junction bases with no gene match: 6. The CDR3 runs to 12 residues. This CDR3 is CSARKGADAQYF. The CDR3 DNA reads TGCAGTGCTAGAAAGGGGGCGGACGCCCAGTACTTC.

This clonotype has just a few counts. The chain has TRBV7-8 and TRBJ2-3; the match to TRBD2 covers 8 bases. The V segment lost 4 bases and the J segment 0 bases; nucleotides outside the gene matches: 6. This CDR3 comprises 16 residues. Germline V CDR1 and CDR2: SGHVS, FQNEAQ. CDR3 in DNA: TGTGCCAGCAGCTCCGGACTAGCCCACAGCACAGATACGCAGTATTTT. Its protein product is CASSSGLAHSTDTQYF.

This clonotype was seen more than once but under ten times. The V gene is TRBV27, the J gene TRBJ1-6, with TRBD1 matching 10 bases. Germline lookup yields CDR1 MNHEY and CDR2 SMNVEV (reference sequence). The CDR3 covers 16 residues. Trimming cost V 1 base and J 8 bases; bases outside gene matches: 5. The CDR3 region has the DNA TGTGCCAGCAGTTTATTTTCTGGGACAGGGGATTCACCCCTCCACTTT. Encoded protein: CASSLFSGTGDSPLHF.

At least ten counts were recorded for this clonotype. This rearrangement joins TRBV13 to TRBJ1-4; tentatively, D is TRBD1 (6 bases). The CDR3 sequence is 17 residues long. Germline loops: CDR1 PRHDT, CDR2 FYEKMQ (reference sequence). V was clipped by 2 bases and J by 0 bases, with 13 bases between them. The CDR3 DNA follows: TGTGCCAGCAGCTTAAGGACAGCGGCTCCAACTAATGAAAAACTGTTTTTT. The encoded protein is CASSLRTAAPTNEKLFF.

This clonotype has just a few counts. This chain links TRBV4-3 with TRBJ2-1; 8 positions agree with TRBD1. In germline, CDR1 is LGHNA, CDR2 YSLEER. The V segment lost 0 bases and the J segment 6 bases; nucleotides outside the gene matches: 10. This CDR3 has 17 residues. The CDR3 loop reads CASSQDGFGQGLNEQFF. The CDR3 nucleotides read TGCGCCAGCAGCCAAGATGGTTTCGGACAGGGACTCAATGAGCAGTTCTTC.

Of note for this clonotype: Since no conserved phenylalanine or tryptophan closes the CDR3, a read error is the likely cause. V gene TRBV7-6 combines with J gene TRBJ2-1; 9 nucleotides align to TRBD2. The CDR3 has 17 residues. Germline V lookup: CDR1 SGHVS, CDR2 FNYEAQ. Germline trimming cut 4 bases from V and 7 bases from J; bases unmatched to any gene: 14. The CDR3 DNA reads TGTGCCAGCAGCTCCTTTCTAGGGCTAGCGGGGTTAAATGAGCAGTTCCTC. It translates to CASSSFLGLAGLNEQFL.

The chain joins TRBV7-6 to TRBJ2-1; D uncertain. TRBJ2-7 matches the DNA end more closely, so the J call is doubtful. Germline V CDR1 and CDR2: SGHVS, FNYEAQ. CDR3 length: 13 residues. The CDR3 is CASSPLRSLEQYF. CDR3 bases: TGTGCCAGCAGCCCTCTAAGATCCCTCGAGCAGTACTTC.

A few counts support this clonotype. The CDR3 DNA follows: TGCAGTGCTTTAAGGCTAGCGTCCTACGAGCAGTACTTC. Its translation is CSALRLASYEQYF. The rearrangement uses TRBV20-1 and TRBJ2-1; weak D call: TRBD2 (6 bases). The J call may be wrong; the DNA end is better matched by TRBJ2-7. The CDR3 extends over 13 amino acids. The germline V gene has CDR1 DFQATT and CDR2 SNEGSKA (reference sequence).

The chain combines TRBV19 with TRBJ2-3; D is tentatively TRBD1 or TRBD2 (6 bases each). The germline V and J ends were trimmed by 10 bases and 2 bases, with 13 bases remaining between them. The CDR3 sequence is 13 residues long. Germline CDR1 is LNHDA and CDR2 is SQIVND (reference sequence). The CDR3 nucleotides read TGTGCCACGGGGGCCAGCTCCACAGATACGCAGTATTTT. Translation gives CATGASSTDTQYF.

V and J are TRBV12-3 or TRBV12-4 and TRBJ2-7; perhaps TRBD1 as D (5 bases). Trimming pared 5 bases from V and 0 bases from J, leaving 11 bases between. CDR3 length: 14 amino acids. CDR3 sequence (DNA): TGTGCCAGCAGTCCCAGGGCCTTCTCCTACGAGCAGTACTTC. Its protein product is CASSPRAFSYEQYF.

This clonotype turned up a few times. V usage is TRBV24-1 and J usage is TRBJ2-7; no clear D. This CDR3 has 13 amino acids. V lost 5 bases to trimming and J lost 0 bases, with 7 bases between them. Germline V gene data show CDR1 as KGHDR and CDR2 as SFDVKD. The CDR3 loop is CATSGVDSYEQYF. In nucleotides, the CDR3 is TGTGCCACCAGTGGCGTAGACTCCTACGAGCAGTACTTC.

This clonotype has a handful of counts. The rearrangement uses TRBV19 and TRBJ2-4; D unresolved. Germline V gene lookup returns CDR1 LNHDA and CDR2 SQIVND (reference sequence). There are 13 residues in the CDR3. V shed 1 base and J shed 9 bases, with 10 bases lying between them. The CDR3 nucleotides are TGTGCCAGTAGTATAGGCGTCATCGGCATTCAGTACTTC. This encodes CASSIGVIGIQYF. Using reference TRBV19 and TRBJ2-4 for the parts outside the CDR3, the full variable domain is DGGITQSPKYLFRKEGQNVTLSCEQNLNHDAMYWYRQDPGQGLRLIYYSQIVNDFQKGDIAEGYSVSREKKESFPLTVTSAQKNPTAFYLCASSIGVIGIQYFGAGTRLSVL.

V and J are TRBV12-3 or TRBV12-4 and TRBJ2-1; 14 nucleotides line up with TRBD2. J gave up 9 bases and V 1 base, and 2 bases lay outside the gene matches. This CDR3 region has 15 residues. The DNA of the CDR3 is TGTGCCAGCAGTTTAGGACTAGCGGGGGGGATTGAGCAGTTCTTC. Amino acid sequence: CASSLGLAGGIEQFF.

Comment on this clonotype: One junction end does not reproduce the germline sequence, and a read error may be involved. The chain has TRBV7-3 and TRBJ2-2, with D possibly being TRBD1 or TRBD2 (5 bases each). CDR3 size: 17 residues. Per germline, CDR1 SGHTA and CDR2 FQGTGA. The CDR3 nucleotides are TGTGCCAGCAGCCGGCTGGGTGGGACGGCCGACACCGAGGAGCTGTTTTTT. Translated: CASSRLGGTADTEELFF.

V gene TRBV19 combines with J gene TRBJ1-2; D perhaps matches TRBD1 (5 bases). V lost 1 base and J 4 bases, leaving 16 bases between the germline ends. CDR3 length: 16 amino acids. CDR1 is LNHDA and CDR2 is SQIVND in the germline V gene (reference sequence). The CDR3 coding sequence is TGTGCCAGTAGTATAGGGCAGTACGGCGGGGCCTATGGCTACACCTTC. Protein sequence: CASSIGQYGGAYGYTF.